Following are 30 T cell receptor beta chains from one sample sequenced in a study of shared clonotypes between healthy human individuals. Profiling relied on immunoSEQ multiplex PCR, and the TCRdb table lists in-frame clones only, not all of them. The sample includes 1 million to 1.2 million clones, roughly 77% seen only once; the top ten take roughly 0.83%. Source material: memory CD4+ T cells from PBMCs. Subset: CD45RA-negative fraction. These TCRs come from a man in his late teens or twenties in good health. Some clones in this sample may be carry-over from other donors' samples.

CDR3 in DNA: TGCGCCAGCAGCCGCGAAGGGGGGGCCCAGTATGGCTACACCTTC. Translation: CASSREGGAQYGYTF. The V call is TRBV5-1, the J call TRBJ1-2; D might be TRBD1 (6 bases). V was shortened by 4 bases and J by 5 bases, with 18 bases between the two germline ends. CDR1 and CDR2 (germline): SGHRS, YFSETQ. This CDR3 has 15 residues.

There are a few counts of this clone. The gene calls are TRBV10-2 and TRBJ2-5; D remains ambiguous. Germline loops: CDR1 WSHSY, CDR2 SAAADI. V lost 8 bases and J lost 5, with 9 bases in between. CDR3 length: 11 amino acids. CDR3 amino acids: CASLERETQYF. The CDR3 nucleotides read TGCGCCAGCTTAGAGAGGGAGACCCAGTACTTC.

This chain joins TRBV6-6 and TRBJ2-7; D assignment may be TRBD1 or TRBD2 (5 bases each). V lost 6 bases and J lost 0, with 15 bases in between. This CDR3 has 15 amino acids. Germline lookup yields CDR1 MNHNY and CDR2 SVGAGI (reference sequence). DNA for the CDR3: TGTGCCAGCAGCACCTTTAAGGGACCCTCCTACGAGCAGTACTTC. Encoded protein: CASSTFKGPSYEQYF.

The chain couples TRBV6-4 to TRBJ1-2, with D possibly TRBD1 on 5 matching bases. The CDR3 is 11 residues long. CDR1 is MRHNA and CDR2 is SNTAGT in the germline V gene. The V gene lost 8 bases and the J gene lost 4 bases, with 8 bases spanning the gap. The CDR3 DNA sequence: TGTGCCAGCTCGGGGGGCTATGGCTACACCTTC. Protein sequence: CASSGGYGYTF.

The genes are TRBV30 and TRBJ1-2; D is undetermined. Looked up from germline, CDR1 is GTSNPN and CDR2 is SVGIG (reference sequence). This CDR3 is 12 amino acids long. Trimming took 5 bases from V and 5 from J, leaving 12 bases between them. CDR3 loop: CAWAGRDYGYTF. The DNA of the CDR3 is TGTGCCTGGGCTGGGAGGGATTATGGCTACACCTTC.

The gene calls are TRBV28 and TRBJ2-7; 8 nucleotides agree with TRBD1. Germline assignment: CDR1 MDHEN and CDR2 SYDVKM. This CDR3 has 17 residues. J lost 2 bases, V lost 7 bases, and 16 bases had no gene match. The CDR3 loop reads CASTGGTGQPSPYEQYF. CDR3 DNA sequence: TGTGCCAGCACTGGGGGGACAGGACAACCGTCGCCCTACGAGCAGTACTTC.

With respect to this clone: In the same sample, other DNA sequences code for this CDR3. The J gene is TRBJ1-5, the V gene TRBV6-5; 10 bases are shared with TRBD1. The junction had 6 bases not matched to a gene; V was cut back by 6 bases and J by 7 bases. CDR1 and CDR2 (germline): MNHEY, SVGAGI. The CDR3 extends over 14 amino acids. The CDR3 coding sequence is TGTGCCAGCAGCCCGACAGGGGGCGGGCAGCCCCAGCATTTT. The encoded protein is CASSPTGGGQPQHF.

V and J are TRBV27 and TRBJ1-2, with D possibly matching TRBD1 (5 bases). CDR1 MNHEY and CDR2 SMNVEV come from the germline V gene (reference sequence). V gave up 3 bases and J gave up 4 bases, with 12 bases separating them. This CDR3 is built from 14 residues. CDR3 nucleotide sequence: TGTGCCAGCAGTTTCCAGGGCGTCGGCTATGGCTACACCTTC. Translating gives CASSFQGVGYGYTF.

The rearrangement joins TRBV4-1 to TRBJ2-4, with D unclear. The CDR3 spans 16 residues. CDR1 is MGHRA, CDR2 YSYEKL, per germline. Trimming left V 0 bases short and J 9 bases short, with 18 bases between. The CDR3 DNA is TGCGCCAGCAGCCAAGAGGTGGGCCCCGGTGGCAGCATTCAGTACTTC. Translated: CASSQEVGPGGSIQYF.

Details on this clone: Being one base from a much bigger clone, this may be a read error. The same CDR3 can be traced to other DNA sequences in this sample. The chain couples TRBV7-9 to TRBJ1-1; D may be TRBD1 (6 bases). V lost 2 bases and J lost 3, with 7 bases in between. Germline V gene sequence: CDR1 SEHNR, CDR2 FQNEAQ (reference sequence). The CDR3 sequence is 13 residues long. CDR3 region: CASSLQGYTEAFF. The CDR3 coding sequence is TGTGCCAGCAGCTTACAGGGGTACACTGAAGCTTTCTTT.

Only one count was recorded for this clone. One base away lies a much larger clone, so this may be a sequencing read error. CDR3 amino acids: CASSQGLVAKNIQHF. The CDR3 DNA is TGCGCCAGCAGCCAAGGCCTCGTGGCCAAAAACATTCAGCACTTC. The chain is built from TRBV4-1 and TRBJ2-4; D is unresolved. This CDR3 comprises 15 residues. Germline CDR1 reads MGHRA; CDR2 reads YSYEKL.

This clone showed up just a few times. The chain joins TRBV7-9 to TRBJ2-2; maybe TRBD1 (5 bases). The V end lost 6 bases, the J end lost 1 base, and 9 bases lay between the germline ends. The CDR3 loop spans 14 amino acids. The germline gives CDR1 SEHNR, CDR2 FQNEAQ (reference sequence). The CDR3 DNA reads TGTGCCAGCAGAACCGACAGGAACACCGGGGAGCTGTTTTTT. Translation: CASRTDRNTGELFF.

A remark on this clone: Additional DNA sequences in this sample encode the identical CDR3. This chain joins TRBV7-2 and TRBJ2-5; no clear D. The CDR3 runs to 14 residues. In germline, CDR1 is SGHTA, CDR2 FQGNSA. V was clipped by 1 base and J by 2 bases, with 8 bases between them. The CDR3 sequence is CASSLGGSQETQYF. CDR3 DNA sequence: TGTGCCAGCAGCTTAGGGGGTAGTCAAGAGACCCAGTACTTC. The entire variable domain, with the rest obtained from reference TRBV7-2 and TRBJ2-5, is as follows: GAGVSQSPSNKVTEKGKDVELRCDPISGHTALYWYRQSLGQGLEFLIYFQGNSAPDKSGLPSDRFSAERTGGSVSTLTIQRTQQEDSAVYLCASSLGGSQETQYFGPGTRLLVL.

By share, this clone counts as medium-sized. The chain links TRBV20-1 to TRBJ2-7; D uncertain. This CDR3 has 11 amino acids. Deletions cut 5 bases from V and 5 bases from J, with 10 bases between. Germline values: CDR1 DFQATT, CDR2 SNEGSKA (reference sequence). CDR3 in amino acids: CSAGGVHEQYF. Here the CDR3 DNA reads TGCAGTGCTGGTGGGGTCCACGAGCAGTACTTC.

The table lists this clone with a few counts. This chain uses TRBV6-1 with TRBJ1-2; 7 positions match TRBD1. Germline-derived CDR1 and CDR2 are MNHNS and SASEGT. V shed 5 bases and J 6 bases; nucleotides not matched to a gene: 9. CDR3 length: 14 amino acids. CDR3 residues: CASSQNRGLDGYTF. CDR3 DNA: TGTGCCAGCAGTCAAAACAGGGGATTAGATGGCTACACCTTC.

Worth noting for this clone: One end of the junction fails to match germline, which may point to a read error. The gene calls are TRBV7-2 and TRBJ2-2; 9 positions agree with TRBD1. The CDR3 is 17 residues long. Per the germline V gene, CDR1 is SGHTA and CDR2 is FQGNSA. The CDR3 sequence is CASSLAPSDRGRGELFF. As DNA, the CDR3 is TGCGCCAGCAGCTTAGCCCCATCGGACAGGGGTCGGGGGGAGCTGTTTTTT.

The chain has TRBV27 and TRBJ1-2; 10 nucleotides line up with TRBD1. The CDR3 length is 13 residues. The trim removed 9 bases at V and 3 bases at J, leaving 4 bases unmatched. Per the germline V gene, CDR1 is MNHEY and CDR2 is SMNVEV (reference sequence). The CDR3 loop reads CASPGQGHYGYTF. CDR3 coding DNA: TGTGCCAGTCCGGGACAGGGGCACTATGGCTACACCTTC.

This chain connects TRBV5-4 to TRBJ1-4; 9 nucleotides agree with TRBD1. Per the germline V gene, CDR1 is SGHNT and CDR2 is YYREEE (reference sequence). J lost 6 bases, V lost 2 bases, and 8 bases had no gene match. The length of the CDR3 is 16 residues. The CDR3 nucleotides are TGTGCCAGCAGCTTCGCAGGGACAGGGAGTCATGAAAAACTGTTTTTT. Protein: CASSFAGTGSHEKLFF.

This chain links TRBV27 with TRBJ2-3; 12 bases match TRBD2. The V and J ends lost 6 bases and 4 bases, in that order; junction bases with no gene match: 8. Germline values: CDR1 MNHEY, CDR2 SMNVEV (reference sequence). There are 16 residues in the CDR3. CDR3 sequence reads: CASRRTSGTKADTQYF. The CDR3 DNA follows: TGTGCCAGCAGACGGACTAGCGGGACGAAAGCAGATACGCAGTATTTT.

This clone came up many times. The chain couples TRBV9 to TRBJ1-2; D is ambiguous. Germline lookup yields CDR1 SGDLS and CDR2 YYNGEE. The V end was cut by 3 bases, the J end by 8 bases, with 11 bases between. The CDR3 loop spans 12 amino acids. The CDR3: CASSASRLGYTF. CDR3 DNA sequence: TGTGCCAGCAGCGCCTCGCGCCTCGGCTACACCTTC.

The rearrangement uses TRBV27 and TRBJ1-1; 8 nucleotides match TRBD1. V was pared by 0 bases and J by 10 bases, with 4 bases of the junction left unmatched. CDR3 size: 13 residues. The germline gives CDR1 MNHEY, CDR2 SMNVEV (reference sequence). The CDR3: CASSLSEDRAAFF. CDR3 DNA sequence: TGTGCCAGCAGTTTATCGGAGGACAGGGCAGCTTTCTTT.

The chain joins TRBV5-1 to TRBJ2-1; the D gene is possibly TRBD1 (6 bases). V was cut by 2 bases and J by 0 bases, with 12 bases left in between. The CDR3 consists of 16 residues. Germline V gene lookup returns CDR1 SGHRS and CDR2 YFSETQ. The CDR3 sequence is CASSFSPGDSYNEQFF. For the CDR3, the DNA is TGCGCCAGCAGCTTCTCCCCAGGGGACTCCTACAATGAGCAGTTCTTC. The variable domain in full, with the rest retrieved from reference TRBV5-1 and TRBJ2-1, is KAGVTQTPRYLIKTRGQQVTLSCSPISGHRSVSWYQQTPGQGLQFLFEYFSETQRNKGNFPGRFSGRQFSNSRSEMNVSTLELGDSALYLCASSFSPGDSYNEQFFGPGTRLTVL.

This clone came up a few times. The CDR3 nucleotides are TGTGCCAGCAGCCAAAACAGGGAGACTGAAGCTTTCTTT. Translation gives CASSQNRETEAFF. The chain is built from TRBV7-7 and TRBJ1-1; a weak D match, TRBD1 (6 bases). Trimming took off 5 bases at V and 5 bases at J, with 12 bases between the two ends. From germline, CDR1 is SSHAT and CDR2 FNYEAQ (reference sequence). There are 13 residues in the CDR3.

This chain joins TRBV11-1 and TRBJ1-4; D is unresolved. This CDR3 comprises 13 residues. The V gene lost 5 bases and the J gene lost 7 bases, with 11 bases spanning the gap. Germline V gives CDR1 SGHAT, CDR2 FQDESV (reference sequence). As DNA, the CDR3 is TGTGCCAGCAGCCCCGGGCCAGGTGAAAAACTGTTTTTT. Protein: CASSPGPGEKLFF.

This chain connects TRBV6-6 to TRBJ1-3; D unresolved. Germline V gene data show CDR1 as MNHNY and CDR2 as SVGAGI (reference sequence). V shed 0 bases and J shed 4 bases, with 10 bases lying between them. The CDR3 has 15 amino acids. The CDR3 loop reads CASSYSAGVGNTIYF. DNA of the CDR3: TGTGCCAGCAGTTACTCGGCAGGCGTGGGAAACACCATATATTTT.

The CDR3, as DNA: TGCAGCGCCATACAGGGTAGGACTGAAGCTTTCTTT. It yields the protein CSAIQGRTEAFF. This chain uses TRBV29-1 with TRBJ1-1; TRBD1 might be the D (6 bases). Between the trimmed V and J ends, which lost 7 bases and 5 bases, there was a span of 14 bases. CDR3 length: 12 residues. Germline loops: CDR1 SQVTM, CDR2 ANQGSEA.

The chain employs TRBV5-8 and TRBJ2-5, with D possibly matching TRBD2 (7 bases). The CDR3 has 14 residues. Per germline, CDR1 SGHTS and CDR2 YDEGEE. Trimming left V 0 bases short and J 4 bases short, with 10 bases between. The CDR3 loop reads CASSLEGGAETQYF. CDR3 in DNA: TGTGCCAGCAGCTTGGAAGGGGGGGCAGAGACCCAGTACTTC.

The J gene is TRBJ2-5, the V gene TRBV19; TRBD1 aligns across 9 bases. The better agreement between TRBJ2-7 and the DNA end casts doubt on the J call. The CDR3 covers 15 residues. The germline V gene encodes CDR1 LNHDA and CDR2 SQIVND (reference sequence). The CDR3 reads CASSLRTGDAYEQYF. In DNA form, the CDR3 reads TGTGCCAGTAGTCTGCGGACAGGGGATGCCTACGAGCAGTACTTC.

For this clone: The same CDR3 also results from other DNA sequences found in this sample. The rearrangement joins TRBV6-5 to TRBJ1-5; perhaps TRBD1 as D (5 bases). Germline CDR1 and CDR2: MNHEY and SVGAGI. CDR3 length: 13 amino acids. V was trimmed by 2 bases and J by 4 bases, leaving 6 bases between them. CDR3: CASSYGGNQPQHF. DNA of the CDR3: TGTGCCAGCAGTTACGGGGGAAATCAGCCCCAGCATTTT.

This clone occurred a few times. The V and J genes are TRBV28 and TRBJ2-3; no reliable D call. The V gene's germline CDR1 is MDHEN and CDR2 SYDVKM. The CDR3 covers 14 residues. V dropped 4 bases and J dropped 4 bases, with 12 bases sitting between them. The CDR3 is CASSSGGVPDTQYF. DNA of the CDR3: TGTGCCAGCAGTTCAGGCGGTGTCCCAGATACGCAGTATTTT.